What follows are 2 T cell receptor beta chains derived from one specimen sequenced in a study of blood T cell repertoires in COVID-19. Generated by immunoSEQ multiplex PCR, the TCRdb table keeps only in-frame clones and is missing some. Of about 110,000 clones listed, around 85% were seen once; the top ten hold 10% to 15%. Sequences were obtained from peripheral blood. These receptors came from a human donor in a cohort sampled during active COVID-19.

The rearrangement joins TRBV28 to TRBJ2-5; 7 nucleotides agree with TRBD1. J gave up 2 bases and V 5 bases, and 11 bases lay outside the gene matches. This CDR3 spans 16 amino acids. Per the germline V gene, CDR1 is MDHEN and CDR2 is SYDVKM. The CDR3 is CASSDRDHQVQETQYF. The CDR3 nucleotides read TGTGCCAGCAGTGACAGGGACCATCAAGTACAAGAGACCCAGTACTTC.

The chain carries TRBV7-6 and TRBJ2-5, with D unresolved. The V end was cut by 1 base, the J end by 9 bases, with 12 bases between. Germline CDR1 is SGHVS and CDR2 is FNYEAQ. This CDR3 is built from 13 residues. The CDR3 loop is CASSLGLGEPQYF. The DNA for the CDR3 is TGTGCCAGCAGCTTAGGCCTAGGAGAACCCCAGTACTTC.